These 26 T cell receptor beta chains were all obtained from the same sample, sequenced in a study of cytomegalovirus exposure and HLA in healthy donors. PCR involved 60 Vbeta and 13 Jbeta primers. The data were produced by immunoSEQ multiplex PCR, yet TCRdb's version contains in-frame clones alone and is incomplete. The sample holds some 59,000 clones; 82% are singletons and the top ten take 2.5% to 3.5%. The sequenced material came from PBMCs. The receptor set was obtained from a woman younger than 35 in good health and CMV-seronegative.

The chain has TRBV6-1 and TRBJ2-2; D ambiguous. This CDR3 comprises 15 residues. The germline V gene has CDR1 MNHNS and CDR2 SASEGT. V gave up 4 bases and J gave up 4 bases, with 13 bases separating them. The chain's CDR3 is CASSVLRVTTGELFF. The DNA of the CDR3 is TGTGCCAGCAGTGTCCTCCGGGTTACCACCGGGGAGCTGTTTTTT.

The V call is TRBV19, the J call TRBJ2-3, with D hard to call. The CDR3 extends over 13 amino acids. Germline CDR1 and CDR2: LNHDA and SQIVND (reference sequence). With 3 bases removed from V and 3 bases from J, the gap between germline ends came to 7 bases. The CDR3 DNA reads TGTGCCAGTAGTATGTCCCTTACAGATACGCAGTATTTT. This gives the protein CASSMSLTDTQYF.

This clone was picked up one time. V and J are TRBV7-9 and TRBJ1-4; no clear D. The V end was cut by 8 bases, the J end by 4 bases, with 14 bases between. Germline assignment: CDR1 SEHNR and CDR2 FQNEAQ (reference sequence). CDR3 length: 14 residues. In nucleotides, the CDR3 is TGTGCCAGCTCGGACTTAGGGCTTAATGAAAAACTGTTTTTT. It codes for CASSDLGLNEKLFF.

J is TRBJ1-5 and V is TRBV27, with a weak D call TRBD1 (5 bases). CDR3 length: 11 residues. The germline V gene has CDR1 MNHEY and CDR2 SMNVEV (reference sequence). Trimming removed 5 bases at V and 12 bases at J, with 11 bases between. The CDR3 region has the DNA TGTGCCAGCAGTGAGTTGGGGGGCCAGCATTTT. This codes for CASSELGGQHF.

The chain recombines TRBV21-1 with TRBJ1-5; the table gives TRBD1 as D, unverified against the DNA. TRBV21-1 is listed as a pseudogene. This CDR3 spans 14 amino acids. This CDR3 reads CASKKSSTAQGQHF. CDR3 nucleotides: TGTGCCAGCAAGAAGAGCTCAACCGCTCAGGGTCAGCATTTT.

The chain links TRBV6-4 to TRBJ2-3, with 9 bases fitting TRBD1. The CDR3 is 15 residues long. V gave up 2 bases and J gave up 4 bases; unmatched junction bases: 4. Germline V gene data show CDR1 as MRHNA and CDR2 as SNTAGT. The DNA of the CDR3 is TGTGCCAGCAGTGACCCTAGGACAGGGGCAGATACGCAGTATTTT. Translation: CASSDPRTGADTQYF.

The CDR3 DNA sequence: TGTGCCACCAGCAGAGGTGGACAGGGGACTGAAAAACTGTTTTTT. The encoded protein is CATSRGGQGTEKLFF. V and J are TRBV15 and TRBJ1-4, with TRBD1 identical over 9 bases. CDR3 size: 15 residues. The V gene end was trimmed by 1 base and the J gene end by 7 bases; junction bases not matched to a gene: 4. The germline V gene has CDR1 LNHNV and CDR2 YYDKDF (reference sequence).

V and J are TRBV11-3 and TRBJ2-1, with TRBD2 identical over 11 bases. The J segment lost 7 bases and the V segment lost 5 bases, leaving 10 bases of the junction unmatched. Germline assignment: CDR1 SGHNT and CDR2 YENEEA. There are 16 residues in the CDR3. The DNA for the CDR3 is TGTGCCAGCAGCGACACTAGCGGGAGCCAGTTTAATGAGCAGTTCTTC. Protein: CASSDTSGSQFNEQFF.

This sequence joins TRBV19 and TRBJ1-1, with D possibly matching TRBD1 (6 bases). The germline V and J ends were trimmed by 5 bases and 5 bases, with 18 bases remaining between them. The CDR3 loop spans 15 amino acids. Per the germline V gene, CDR1 is LNHDA and CDR2 is SQIVND (reference sequence). CDR3 DNA sequence: TGTGCCAGTAGTTTAAGACAGGACGCGGGTACTGAAGCTTTCTTT. The encoded protein is CASSLRQDAGTEAFF.

This chain links TRBV6-1 with TRBJ1-4; 8 positions agree with TRBD1. The junction had 3 bases not matched to a gene; V was cut back by 5 bases and J by 4 bases. Per the germline V gene, CDR1 is MNHNS and CDR2 is SASEGT. The CDR3 contains 14 residues. The CDR3 protein is CASSWDRLNEKLFF. Here the CDR3 DNA reads TGTGCCAGCAGTTGGGACAGGCTTAATGAAAAACTGTTTTTT.

This clone was counted a few times. The chain joins TRBV19 to TRBJ2-2, with 8 bases that match TRBD1. CDR3 length: 14 residues. Unmatched junction bases numbered 3, after V lost 8 bases and J lost 1 base. The germline V gene encodes CDR1 LNHDA and CDR2 SQIVND (reference sequence). CDR3 DNA sequence: TGTGCCAGTGAAGACAGGGGGAACACCGGGGAGCTGTTTTTT. Protein product: CASEDRGNTGELFF.

This clone was detected a few times. The sample has other DNA sequences that encode this CDR3 too. The chain couples TRBV6-1 to TRBJ1-2, with TRBD1 matching 10 bases. V shed 3 bases and J 8 bases; nucleotides not matched to a gene: 3. This CDR3 comprises 13 residues. CDR1 is MNHNS, CDR2 SASEGT, per germline. In DNA, the CDR3 is TGTGCCAGCAGTGACCGGGACAGGGGCGGCTACACCTTC. The encoded protein is CASSDRDRGGYTF.

The chain combines TRBV18 with TRBJ2-1; D is perhaps TRBD2 (6 bases). The V end was cut by 3 bases, the J end by 5 bases, with 23 bases between. Germline CDR1 and CDR2: KGHSH and LQKENI. The CDR3 runs to 18 residues. The CDR3, as DNA: TGTGCCAGCTCACCCCCGGGACTTACACCAGTCGGTAACAATGAGCAGTTCTTC. Amino acid sequence: CASSPPGLTPVGNNEQFF.

Note on this clone: Compared with germline, one end of the junction differs, possibly owing to a read error. The chain recombines TRBV6-6 with TRBJ2-4, with D uncertain. This CDR3 comprises 16 residues. Germline loops: CDR1 MNHNY, CDR2 SVGAGI (reference sequence). The DNA for the CDR3 is TGTGCCAGCAGTTACGGTATGGCGCCGGCCAAAAACAGTCAGTACTTC. The encoded protein is CASSYGMAPAKNSQYF.

This chain connects TRBV18 to TRBJ1-2, with 11 bases lining up with TRBD1. CDR1 and CDR2 from the germline V gene are KGHSH and LQKENI. J lost 10 bases, V lost 5 bases, and 6 bases had no gene match. The CDR3 has 13 amino acids. The CDR3, as DNA: TGTGCCAGCTCAGCTGAGGGACAGGGGGTCTACACCTTC. It codes for CASSAEGQGVYTF.

The chain couples TRBV7-6 to TRBJ2-7; maybe TRBD1 (6 bases). Germline V lookup: CDR1 SGHVS, CDR2 FNYEAQ. Trimming removed 5 bases at V and 5 bases at J, with 16 bases between. The CDR3 has 14 residues. The CDR3 here is CASSLINRVDEQYF. For the CDR3, the DNA is TGTGCCAGCAGCCTAATTAACAGGGTAGACGAGCAGTACTTC.

The chain carries TRBV27 and TRBJ2-7; the D gene is possibly TRBD2 (7 bases). This CDR3 comprises 18 residues. Trimming left V 1 base short and J 2 bases short, with 21 bases between. Germline V gene lookup returns CDR1 MNHEY and CDR2 SMNVEV (reference sequence). In DNA form, the CDR3 reads TGTGCCAGCAGTTTATATCCCCGGGGGAGGGGGGGAACCTACGAGCAGTACTTC. Translating it yields CASSLYPRGRGGTYEQYF.

The V call is TRBV5-5, the J call TRBJ2-7; tentative D call: TRBD1 (5 bases). Trimming pared 1 base from V and 3 bases from J, leaving 14 bases between. The CDR3 sequence is 15 residues long. Germline V gene lookup returns CDR1 SGHKS and CDR2 YYEKEE (reference sequence). The CDR3 region has the DNA TGTGCCAGCAGCTTGCAGTGGGGCTCAAGCTACGAGCAGTACTTC. This translates into CASSLQWGSSYEQYF.

The genes are TRBV30 and TRBJ2-6; 8 positions agree with TRBD2. The CDR3 extends over 17 amino acids. With V trimmed by 3 bases and J by 1 base, 8 bases remained unmatched. Germline CDR1 reads GTSNPN; CDR2 reads SVGIG (reference sequence). For the CDR3, the DNA is TGTGCCTGGAGCGTTCCGGGGACTAGATCTGGGGCCAACGTCCTGACTTTC. This translates into CAWSVPGTRSGANVLTF.

This chain links TRBV5-1 with TRBJ1-1; no clear D gene. Trimming pared 4 bases from V and 1 base from J, leaving 14 bases between. This CDR3 is 15 amino acids long. Germline loops: CDR1 SGHRS, CDR2 YFSETQ. The CDR3 sequence is CASSTRRAKNTEAFF. The CDR3 DNA reads TGCGCCAGCAGCACTAGGCGGGCTAAGAACACTGAAGCTTTCTTT.

Here the CDR3 DNA reads TGTGCCTGGAGTGTACGGACTGGGGGACTTTACGAGCAGTACTTC. Its protein product is CAWSVRTGGLYEQYF. This chain uses TRBV30 with TRBJ2-7, with D possibly TRBD2 on 6 matching bases. Germline loops: CDR1 GTSNPN, CDR2 SVGIG (reference sequence). This CDR3 comprises 15 residues. V lost 0 bases and J lost 4, with 16 bases in between. The whole variable domain, filled in from reference TRBV30 and TRBJ2-7, reads SQTIHQWPATLVQPVGSPLSLECTVEGTSNPNLYWYRQAAGRGLQLLFYSVGIGQISSEVPQNLSASRPQDRQFILSSKKLLLSDSGFYLCAWSVRTGGLYEQYFGPGTRLTVT.

The chain employs TRBV4-1 and TRBJ1-3; D may be TRBD1 (5 bases). Trimming shortened V by 5 bases and J by 0 bases, and 14 bases separated the two germline ends. The CDR3 extends over 16 amino acids. Germline assignment: CDR1 MGHRA and CDR2 YSYEKL. The CDR3 nucleotides are TGCGCCAGCAGCATAGAAGTCGGGGGCTCTGGAAACACCATATATTTT. This translates into CASSIEVGGSGNTIYF.

J is TRBJ2-7 and V is TRBV11-3; 7 positions agree with TRBD1. In germline, CDR1 is SGHNT, CDR2 YENEEA. With V trimmed by 1 base and J by 3 bases, 3 bases remained unmatched. The CDR3 loop spans 14 amino acids. The CDR3 loop reads CASSLGAGGYEQYF. The CDR3 nucleotides are TGTGCCAGCAGCTTAGGCGCAGGGGGCTACGAGCAGTACTTC.

This chain joins TRBV29-1 and TRBJ1-2; 7 bases map to TRBD1. This CDR3 has 10 residues. Per the germline V gene, CDR1 is SQVTM and CDR2 is ANQGSEA. CDR3 sequence reads: CGTGDYGYTF. The CDR3 coding sequence is TGCGGAACAGGGGACTATGGCTACACCTTC.

J is TRBJ2-2 and V is TRBV5-1; possibly TRBD1 for D (6 bases). V shed 4 bases and J shed 2 bases, with 12 bases lying between them. CDR3 length: 15 residues. In germline, CDR1 is SGHRS, CDR2 YFSETQ. The CDR3 is CASSPGHLNTGELFF. The CDR3 DNA sequence: TGCGCCAGCAGCCCGGGACACCTAAACACCGGGGAGCTGTTTTTT.

Of note for this clone: One end of the junction does not line up with germline, which may come from a read error. Other nucleotide sequences in the sample specify the same CDR3. The chain combines TRBV12-5 with TRBJ2-1; TRBD2 aligns across 10 bases. The CDR3 runs 15 residues. Germline-derived CDR1 and CDR2 are LGHNT and FRNRAP. CDR3 region: CASGLGLAHDNEQFF. Written as DNA, the CDR3 is TGCGCTAGTGGTTTGGGACTAGCGCATGACAATGAGCAGTTCTTC.